Following are 18 T cell receptor beta chains from one sample sequenced in a study of blood T cell repertoires in COVID-19. Libraries were prepared by immunoSEQ multiplex PCR; TCRdb keeps only in-frame clonotypes and omits some of them. This repertoire shows about 500,000 clones, 75% to 90% found once; its top ten account for 0.7%. The sequenced sample consisted of PBMCs or T cells enriched from blood (not recorded which). The origin of the receptors is a woman between 18 and 29 years old who had recovered from COVID-19.

The V and J genes are TRBV6-5 and TRBJ1-5; 10 bases map to TRBD1. The V and J ends lost 4 bases and 8 bases, in that order; junction bases with no gene match: 5. Germline CDR1 reads MNHEY; CDR2 reads SVGAGI. CDR3 length equals 14 residues. The CDR3 sequence is CASSWDRGGEPQHF. CDR3 DNA sequence: TGTGCCAGCAGTTGGGACAGGGGTGGCGAGCCCCAGCATTTT.

This chain connects TRBV19 to TRBJ1-1; a possible D gene is TRBD1 (6 bases). The V gene's germline CDR1 is LNHDA and CDR2 SQIVND (reference sequence). V gave up 5 bases and J gave up 6 bases, with 16 bases separating them. This CDR3 has 14 residues. The CDR3 DNA sequence: TGTGCCAGTAGTTCGGGAGGGGGGGTGGCTGAAGCTTTCTTT. Its translation: CASSSGGGVAEAFF.

The CDR3 region is CASRLRDRDGGYTF. CDR3 in DNA: TGTGCCAGTCGCCTCCGGGACAGGGACGGTGGCTACACCTTC. The V and J genes are TRBV19 and TRBJ1-2, with TRBD1 matching 9 bases. CDR3 size: 14 residues. Germline loops: CDR1 LNHDA, CDR2 SQIVND (reference sequence). V lost 8 bases to trimming and J lost 7 bases; unmatched junction nucleotides: 11.

This clone showed up just a few times. The chain joins TRBV9 to TRBJ2-1; 7 positions agree with TRBD2. V shed 0 bases, J shed 5 bases, and the junction held 5 bases outside the gene matches. Per the germline V gene, CDR1 is SGDLS and CDR2 is YYNGEE. CDR3 length: 15 residues. The DNA for the CDR3 is TGTGCCAGCAGCGTAGCACTAGCGTATAACAATGAGCAGTTCTTC. Encoded protein: CASSVALAYNNEQFF.

The chain joins TRBV18 to TRBJ1-6; TRBD1 is a possible D gene (5 bases). CDR1 KGHSH and CDR2 LQKENI come from the germline V gene. Trimming cost V 6 bases and J 7 bases, with 16 bases left between them. This CDR3 contains 15 residues. The CDR3, as DNA: TGTGCCAGCTCCCCCGGGCAGGGAACGAATTCACCCCTCCACTTT. This translates into CASSPGQGTNSPLHF.

The V and J genes are TRBV7-8 and TRBJ1-1, with 8 bases that match TRBD1. Germline-derived CDR1 and CDR2 are SGHVS and FQNEAQ. With V trimmed by 6 bases and J by 2 bases, 8 bases remained unmatched. The CDR3 length is 15 residues. The chain's CDR3 is CASRPTTGVNTEAFF. The CDR3, as DNA: TGTGCCAGCAGACCCACGACAGGGGTAAACACTGAAGCTTTCTTT.

This chain connects TRBV25-1 to TRBJ2-3; possibly TRBD2 for D (6 bases). The V and J ends lost 6 bases and 5 bases respectively, with 12 bases between them. This CDR3 has 13 residues. Germline CDR1 and CDR2: MGHDK and SYGVNS. This chain's CDR3 is CASRGTYGDTQYF. In DNA, the CDR3 is TGTGCCAGCAGAGGGACTTATGGAGATACGCAGTATTTT.

The chain employs TRBV6-5 and TRBJ1-2; the D gene is possibly TRBD1 (5 bases). CDR3 length equals 15 residues. The V and J ends lost 4 bases and 3 bases respectively, with 15 bases between them. CDR1 is MNHEY, CDR2 SVGAGI, per germline. The CDR3 reads CASSFPLAGDYGYTF. DNA of the CDR3: TGTGCCAGCAGTTTTCCTTTGGCGGGGGACTATGGCTACACCTTC.

The chain couples TRBV5-1 to TRBJ1-2, with 9 bases identical to TRBD1. This CDR3 region has 15 residues. Germline V gene lookup returns CDR1 SGHRS and CDR2 YFSETQ. V was clipped by 2 bases and J by 8 bases; unmatched bases: 10. CDR3 region: CASSLAGTGSNGYTF. DNA for the CDR3: TGCGCCAGCAGCTTAGCTGGGACAGGGAGCAACGGCTACACCTTC.

The V and J genes are TRBV13 and TRBJ2-3; 7 bases are shared with TRBD2. In germline, CDR1 is PRHDT, CDR2 FYEKMQ (reference sequence). Unmatched junction bases numbered 9, after V lost 5 bases and J lost 1 base. The CDR3 extends over 16 amino acids. CDR3 sequence: CASSLPGLAGTDTQYF. The CDR3 nucleotides are TGTGCCAGCAGCCTCCCCGGGCTAGCGGGCACAGATACGCAGTATTTT.

The V and J genes are TRBV15 and TRBJ1-2; D possibly corresponds to TRBD1 (5 bases). The length of the CDR3 is 13 residues. Trimming left V 1 base short and J 6 bases short, with 9 bases between. Germline V lookup: CDR1 LNHNV, CDR2 YYDKDF (reference sequence). CDR3 region: CATSRAGLDGYTF. The CDR3 nucleotides are TGTGCCACCAGCAGAGCAGGGCTCGATGGCTACACCTTC. Drawing the rest from reference TRBV15 and TRBJ1-2, the complete variable domain is DAMVIQNPRYQVTQFGKPVTLSCSQTLNHNVMYWYQQKSSQAPKLLFHYYDKDFNNEADTPDNFQSRRPNTSFCFLDIRSPGLGDTAMYLCATSRAGLDGYTFGSGTRLTVV.

The rearrangement joins TRBV28 to TRBJ2-7; D gene unclear. V shed 6 bases and J shed 4 bases, with 13 bases lying between them. The CDR3 runs 13 residues. The germline V gene has CDR1 MDHEN and CDR2 SYDVKM. The CDR3 loop is CASSPPDKYEQYF. CDR3 in DNA: TGTGCCAGCAGCCCCCCCGACAAGTACGAGCAGTACTTC.

The chain is built from TRBV4-1 and TRBJ1-2; tentatively, D is TRBD1 (5 bases). In germline, CDR1 is MGHRA, CDR2 YSYEKL. V was pared by 3 bases and J by 8 bases, with 16 bases between. There are 14 residues in the CDR3. Here the CDR3 DNA reads TGCGCCAGCAGCCAGTTACAGGCGGTGGGAGGCTACACCTTC. As protein: CASSQLQAVGGYTF.

The genes are TRBV2 and TRBJ2-7, with 10 nucleotides matching TRBD1. The germline CDR1 and CDR2 sequences are SNHLY and FYNNEI. The CDR3 sequence is 15 residues long. The J segment lost 2 bases and the V segment lost 5 bases, leaving 6 bases of the junction unmatched. The CDR3 spells CASSWDRGEAYEQYF. CDR3 DNA: TGTGCCAGCAGTTGGGACAGGGGAGAAGCCTACGAGCAGTACTTC.

This chain connects TRBV19 to TRBJ1-1; D might be TRBD1 (5 bases). The CDR3 extends over 12 amino acids. CDR1 and CDR2 (germline): LNHDA, SQIVND (reference sequence). V gave up 4 bases and J gave up 7 bases, with 10 bases separating them. DNA of the CDR3: TGTGCCAGTAGTACCCCCCAGGGTGAAGCTTTCTTT. Residues: CASSTPQGEAFF.

There are a few counts of this clone. V and J are TRBV6-5 and TRBJ1-2; 7 nucleotides match TRBD1. With V trimmed by 5 bases and J by 0 bases, 6 bases remained unmatched. This CDR3 region has 15 residues. In germline, CDR1 is MNHEY, CDR2 SVGAGI. The CDR3 DNA reads as TGTGCCAGCAGTAAGCAACAGGGGACTAACTATGGCTACACCTTC. This gives the protein CASSKQQGTNYGYTF.

This chain connects TRBV19 to TRBJ2-1; 7 bases line up with TRBD1. With 7 bases clipped from V and 5 bases from J, the junction kept 5 bases outside the gene matches. The CDR3 extends over 13 amino acids. CDR1 and CDR2 from the germline V gene are LNHDA and SQIVND (reference sequence). The CDR3 nucleotides read TGTGCCAGTAACAGGGGACCGGACAATGAGCAGTTCTTC. This codes for CASNRGPDNEQFF.

The chain uses TRBV5-1 and TRBJ2-1; 8 bases are shared with TRBD1. CDR3 length: 12 amino acids. The V gene end was trimmed by 10 bases and the J gene end by 7 bases; junction bases not matched to a gene: 7. Per germline, CDR1 SGHRS and CDR2 YFSETQ. DNA of the CDR3: TGCGCCTCTGCCAGGGGGCTAAATGAGCAGTTCTTC. It yields the protein CASARGLNEQFF.